These T cell receptor beta chains were read from a single sample in a study of CD8+ T cells in alopecia areata. Libraries were prepared by immunoSEQ multiplex PCR; TCRdb keeps only in-frame clonotypes and omits some of them. The sample holds roughly 120,000 clones; about two fifths are singletons and the top ten take 3.1%. The sample consisted of CD4+ T cells sorted from blood. The origin of the receptors is a human donor with alopecia areata. The CDR3 runs from the conserved cysteine through the conserved F or W. The D gene is left open where the match is weak. Clone size is shown for a subset of rows, as once, few, many or a class of expanded clone.

CDR3	DNA	D	V	J	size
CASSLGPRQGHGYTF	TGTGCCAGCAGCTTGGGTCCCCGACAGGGCCATGGCTACACCTTC	TRBD1	TRBV5-6	TRBJ1-2	NA
CASSPEYTDTQYF	TGTGCCAGCAGTCCCGAATACACAGATACGCAGTATTTT	NA	TRBV2	TRBJ2-3	NA
CASSLRGEGGSEKLFF	TGTGCCAGCAGTTTAAGAGGAGAGGGGGGGAGTGAAAAACTGTTTTTT	NA	TRBV28	TRBJ1-4	few
CASRARENTEAFF	TGTGCCAGCAGGGCAAGGGAGAACACTGAAGCTTTCTTT	NA	TRBV2	TRBJ1-1	NA
CASSSSGRARTDTQYF	TGTGCCAGCAGTTCGAGCGGGAGGGCCCGTACAGATACGCAGTATTTT	TRBD2	TRBV28	TRBJ2-3	NA
CASSFGQLYEQYF	TGTGCCAGCAGCTTCGGACAGCTCTACGAGCAGTACTTC	NA	TRBV11-1	TRBJ2-7	NA
CASSYPGTDTQYF	TGTGCCAGCAGTTACCCCGGCACAGATACGCAGTATTTT	NA	TRBV6-5	TRBJ2-3	once
CASFGGLADYEQYF	TGTGCCAGCTTTGGGGGGCTAGCGGACTACGAGCAGTACTTC	NA	TRBV28	TRBJ2-7	few
CASSRGGRETQYF	TGCGCCAGCAGCCGTGGGGGGCGAGAGACCCAGTACTTC	NA	TRBV4-1	TRBJ2-5	few
CSGDPGLNRPEQYF	TGCAGCGGGGACCCTGGCCTTAATCGGCCCGAGCAGTACTTC	NA	TRBV29-1	TRBJ2-7	NA
CASSLSSGRLETQYF	TGTGCCAGCAGTTTATCCAGCGGGAGACTAGAGACCCAGTACTTC	TRBD2	TRBV28	TRBJ2-5	NA
CASSRQGTEAFF	TGTGCCAGCAGCCGACAGGGGACTGAAGCTTTCTTT	TRBD1	TRBV7-9	TRBJ1-1	NA
CASSLTNEQFF	TGTGCCAGCAGCCTCACCAATGAGCAGTTCTTC	NA	TRBV9	TRBJ2-1	few
CASSQAGDKSYEQYF	TGCGCCAGCAGCCAAGCCGGGGACAAATCCTACGAGCAGTACTTC	NA	TRBV4-3	TRBJ2-7	once
CASSQGNYGYTF	TGCGCCAGCAGCCAAGGGAACTATGGCTACACCTTC	NA	TRBV4-3	TRBJ1-2	NA
CSAQDRRNTEAFF	TGCAGCGCACAGGACAGACGGAACACTGAAGCTTTCTTT	NA	TRBV29-1	TRBJ1-1	once